This note documents a single TCR beta chain sequence. Antigen unknown. These data belong to a study of shared clonotypes between healthy human individuals. Data came from immunoSEQ multiplex PCR; TCRdb stores just in-frame clones and leaves some out. The sample has fewer than 2.5 million clones, 80% to 95% seen once. Study-wide points: The generation probabilities recorded for non-shared clonotypes fell below those of clonotypes shared by all four donors.

The TCR originated in a man in his late teens or twenties in good health. Some clones in this sample may be carry-over from other donors' samples. The sequencing input was naive CD4+ T cells from PBMCs. This sample's subset: CD45RA+ positively selected.

As DNA, the CDR3 is TGTGCCAGCAGTTTAAAGCAGGGAGGGTACGAGCAGTACTTC. Amino acid sequence: CASSLKQGGYEQYF. V and J are TRBV27 and TRBJ2-7, with 7 bases aligning to TRBD2. The germline gives CDR1 MNHEY, CDR2 SMNVEV (reference sequence). Trimming removed 2 bases from V and 4 bases from J; junction bases left unmatched: 5. The CDR3 is made up of 14 amino acids.